Described below is a single T cell receptor (beta chain) sequence and its context. Its antigen is as yet unknown. The sample belongs to a study of cytomegalovirus exposure and HLA in healthy donors. TCRdb keeps only in-frame clones here, not all; method: immunoSEQ multiplex PCR. Here the sample spans around 200,000 clones, about 90% being singletons. The CDR3 is made up of 15 amino acids. Germline CDR1 reads MDHEN; CDR2 reads SYDVKM. V dropped 3 bases and J dropped 2; count of bases not matched to a gene: 3. Broader study findings: Through in vitro validation, three CMV-associated chains were shown to be specific for CMV antigens. According to a later analysis, TCR clusters from the first cohort tended to co-occur in the 100 to 150 validation repertoires.

The chain joins TRBV28 to TRBJ2-1; 8 bases match TRBD2. This clonotype was sampled from a young woman in good health and CMV-seronegative. The source material was PBMCs. CDR3 protein: CASSFELAAYNEQFF. The CDR3 region has the DNA TGTGCCAGCAGTTTCGAACTAGCGGCCTACAATGAGCAGTTCTTC.